This T cell receptor beta chain was retrieved from a study of T cell repertoires in cytomegalovirus infection. TCRdb used MiXCR to reprocess the reads, holding one entry per CDR3 protein. The sample consists of about 570,000 distinct CDR3 sequences, about 39% of them appearing once. The CDR3 extends over 14 amino acids. V shed 0 bases and J shed 4 bases, with 7 bases lying between them. Germline CDR1 KGHSH, CDR2 LQKENI. This clonotype was seen more than once but under ten times. The antigen remains unidentified. This material consisted of cultured PBMCs, taken from culture after CMV antigen stimulation. The receptor was derived from a human donor in good health (CMV status not recorded). Some clones in this sample may be carry-over from other donors' samples. This sequence joins TRBV18 and TRBJ2-1; D is unresolved. CDR3 coding DNA: TGTGCCAGCTCACCACCGAACGGATACAATGAGCAGTTCTTC. As protein: CASSPPNGYNEQFF.